One T cell receptor beta chain is described in this entry. The antigen remains unidentified. The sample is drawn from a study of T cell repertoires in cytomegalovirus infection. Study-level points and caveats: Based on cumulative public TCR beta family frequency, carriers of CMV plus the relevant HLA were identified.

The CDR3 contains 17 residues. The V gene's germline CDR1 is SEHNR and CDR2 FQNEAQ (reference sequence). Trimming took 5 bases from V and 7 from J; bases not matched to a gene: 19. TCRdb re-called the reads with MiXCR, one entry per CDR3 protein. The sample holds 300,000 to 450,000 distinct CDR3 sequences, about a sixth seen once. The sample consisted of PBMCs. The sequence came from a human donor in good health (CMV status not recorded). Some clones in this sample may be carry-over from other donors' samples. The J gene is TRBJ2-7, the V gene TRBV7-9; 8 bases agree with TRBD2. The CDR3 sequence: CASSPGREVAGTLEQYF. As DNA, the CDR3 is TGTGCCAGCAGCCCGGGGCGGGAGGTAGCGGGGACTCTGGAGCAGTACTTC. Based on the CDR3 plus reference TRBV7-9 and TRBJ2-7, the full variable domain is DTGVSQNPRHKITKRGQNVTFRCDPISEHNRLYWYRQTLGQGPEFLTYFQNEAQLEKSRLLSDRFSAERPKGSFSTLEIQRTEQGDSAMYLCASSPGREVAGTLEQYFGPGTRLTVT.